What follows describes a single T cell receptor beta chain. What it binds is unknown. These data are taken from a study of T cell clones after liver transplantation. Study-level information: Apart from a few HCV-positive recipients, transplants were for non-autoimmune, non-viral reasons. Study-level points and caveats: These preliminary findings come from unstandardized post-transplant sampling times.

This table comes from immunoSEQ multiplex PCR, and its TCRdb copy is limited to in-frame clones, with some not included. The sample lists about 33,000 clones, just under 95% occurring once. This CDR3 spans 15 amino acids. The J segment lost 9 bases and the V segment lost 3 bases, leaving 13 bases of the junction unmatched. In germline, CDR1 is SGHAT, CDR2 FQNNGV. This TCR was recovered from a human patient who received a liver transplant. The graft donor may have contributed some T cells. The sample was CD8+ T cells from blood, taken 12 months after liver transplant. The rearrangement uses TRBV11-2 and TRBJ2-7; 8 nucleotides agree with TRBD2. The CDR3 bases are TGTGCCAGCAGCTTGTACGAGTCGGGAGGGGCCGGGCAGTACTTC. As protein: CASSLYESGGAGQYF.